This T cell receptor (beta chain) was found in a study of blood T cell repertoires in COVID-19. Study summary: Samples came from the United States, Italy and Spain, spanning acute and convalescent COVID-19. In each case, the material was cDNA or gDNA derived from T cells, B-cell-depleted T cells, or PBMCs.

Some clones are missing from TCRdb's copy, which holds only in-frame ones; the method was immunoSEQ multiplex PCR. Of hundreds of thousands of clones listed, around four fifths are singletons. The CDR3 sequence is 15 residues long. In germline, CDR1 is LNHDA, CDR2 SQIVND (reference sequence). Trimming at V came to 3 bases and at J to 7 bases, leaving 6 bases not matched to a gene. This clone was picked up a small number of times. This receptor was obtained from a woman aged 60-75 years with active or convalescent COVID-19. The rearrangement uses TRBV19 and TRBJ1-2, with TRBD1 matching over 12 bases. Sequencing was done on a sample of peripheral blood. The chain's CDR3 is CASSIWDRGLGGYTF. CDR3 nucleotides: TGTGCCAGTAGTATCTGGGACAGGGGGCTAGGTGGCTACACCTTC.